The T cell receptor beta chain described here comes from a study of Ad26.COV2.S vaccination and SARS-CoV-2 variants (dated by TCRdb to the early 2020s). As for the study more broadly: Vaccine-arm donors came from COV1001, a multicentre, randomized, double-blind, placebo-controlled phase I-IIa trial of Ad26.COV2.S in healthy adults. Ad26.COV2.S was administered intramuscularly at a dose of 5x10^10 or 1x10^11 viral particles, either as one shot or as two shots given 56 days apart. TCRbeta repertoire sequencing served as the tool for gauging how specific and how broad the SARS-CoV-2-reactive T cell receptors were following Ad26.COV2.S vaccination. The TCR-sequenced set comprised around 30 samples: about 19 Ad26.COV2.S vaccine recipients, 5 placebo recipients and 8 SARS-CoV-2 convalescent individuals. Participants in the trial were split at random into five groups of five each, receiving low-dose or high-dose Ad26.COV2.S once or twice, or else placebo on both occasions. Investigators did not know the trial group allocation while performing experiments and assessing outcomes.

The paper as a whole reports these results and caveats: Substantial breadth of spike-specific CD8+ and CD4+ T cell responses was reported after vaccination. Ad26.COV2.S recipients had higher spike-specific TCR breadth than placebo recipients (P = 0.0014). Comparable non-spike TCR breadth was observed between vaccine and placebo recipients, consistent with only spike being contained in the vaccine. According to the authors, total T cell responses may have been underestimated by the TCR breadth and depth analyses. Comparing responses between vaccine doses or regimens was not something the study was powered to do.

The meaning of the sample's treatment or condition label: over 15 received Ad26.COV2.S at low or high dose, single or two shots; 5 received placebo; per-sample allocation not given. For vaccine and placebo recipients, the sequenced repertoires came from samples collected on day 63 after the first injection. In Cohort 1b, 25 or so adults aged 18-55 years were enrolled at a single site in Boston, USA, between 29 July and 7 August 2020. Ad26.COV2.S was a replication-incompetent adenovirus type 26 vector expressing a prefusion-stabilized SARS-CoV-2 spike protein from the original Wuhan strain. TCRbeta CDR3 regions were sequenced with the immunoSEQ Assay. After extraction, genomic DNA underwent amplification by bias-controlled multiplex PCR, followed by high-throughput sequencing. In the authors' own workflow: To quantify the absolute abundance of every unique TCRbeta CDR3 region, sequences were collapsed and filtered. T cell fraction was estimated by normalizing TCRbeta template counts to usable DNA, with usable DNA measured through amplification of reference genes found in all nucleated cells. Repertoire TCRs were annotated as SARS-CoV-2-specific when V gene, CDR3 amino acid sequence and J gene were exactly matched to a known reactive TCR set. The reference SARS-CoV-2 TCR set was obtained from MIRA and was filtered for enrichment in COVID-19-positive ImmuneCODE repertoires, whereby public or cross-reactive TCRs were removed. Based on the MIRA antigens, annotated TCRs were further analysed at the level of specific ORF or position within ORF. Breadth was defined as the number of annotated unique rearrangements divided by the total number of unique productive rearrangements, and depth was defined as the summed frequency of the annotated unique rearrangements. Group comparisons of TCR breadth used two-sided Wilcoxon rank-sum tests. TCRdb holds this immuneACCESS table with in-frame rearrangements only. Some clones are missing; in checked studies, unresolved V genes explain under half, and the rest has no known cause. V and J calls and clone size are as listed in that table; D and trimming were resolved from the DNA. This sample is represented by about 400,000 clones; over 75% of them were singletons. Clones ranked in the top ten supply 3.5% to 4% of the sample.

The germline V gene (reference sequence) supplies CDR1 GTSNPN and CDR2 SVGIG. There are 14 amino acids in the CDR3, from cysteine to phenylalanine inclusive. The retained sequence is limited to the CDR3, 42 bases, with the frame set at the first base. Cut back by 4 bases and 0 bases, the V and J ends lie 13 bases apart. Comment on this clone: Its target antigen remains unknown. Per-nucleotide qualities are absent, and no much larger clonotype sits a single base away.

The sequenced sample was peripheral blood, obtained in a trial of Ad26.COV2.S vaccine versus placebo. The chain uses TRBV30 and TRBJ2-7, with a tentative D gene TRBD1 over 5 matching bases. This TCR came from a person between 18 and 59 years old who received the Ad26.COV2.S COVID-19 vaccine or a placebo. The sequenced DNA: TGTGCCTGGAATCTCAGGGCCAGCTCCTACGAGCAGTACTTC. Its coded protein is CAWNLRASSYEQYF.